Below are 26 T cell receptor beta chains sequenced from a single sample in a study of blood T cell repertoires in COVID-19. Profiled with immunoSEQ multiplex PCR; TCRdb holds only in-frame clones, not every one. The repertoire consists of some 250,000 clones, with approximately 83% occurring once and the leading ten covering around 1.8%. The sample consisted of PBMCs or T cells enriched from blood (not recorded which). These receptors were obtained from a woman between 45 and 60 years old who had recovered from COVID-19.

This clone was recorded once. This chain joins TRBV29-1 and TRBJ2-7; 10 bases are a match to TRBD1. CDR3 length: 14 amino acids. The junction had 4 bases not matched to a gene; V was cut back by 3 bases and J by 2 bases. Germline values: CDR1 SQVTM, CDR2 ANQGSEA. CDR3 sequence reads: CSVEGTGATYEQYF. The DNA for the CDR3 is TGCAGCGTTGAGGGGACAGGGGCCACCTACGAGCAGTACTTC.

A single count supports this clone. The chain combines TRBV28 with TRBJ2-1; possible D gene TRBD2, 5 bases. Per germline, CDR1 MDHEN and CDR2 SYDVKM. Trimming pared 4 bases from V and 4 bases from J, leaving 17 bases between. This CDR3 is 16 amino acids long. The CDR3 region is CASSSRWLAAYNEQFF. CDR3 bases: TGTGCCAGCAGTTCAAGGTGGCTAGCAGCATACAATGAGCAGTTCTTC.

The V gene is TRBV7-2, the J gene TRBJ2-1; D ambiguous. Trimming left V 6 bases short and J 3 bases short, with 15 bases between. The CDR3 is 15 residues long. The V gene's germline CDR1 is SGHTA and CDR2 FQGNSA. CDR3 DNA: TGTGCCAGCAGTTCCCGCGACACTTTCTACAATGAGCAGTTCTTC. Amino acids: CASSSRDTFYNEQFF. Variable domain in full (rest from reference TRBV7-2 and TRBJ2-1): GAGVSQSPSNKVTEKGKDVELRCDPISGHTALYWYRQSLGQGLEFLIYFQGNSAPDKSGLPSDRFSAERTGGSVSTLTIQRTQQEDSAVYLCASSSRDTFYNEQFFGPGTRLTVL.

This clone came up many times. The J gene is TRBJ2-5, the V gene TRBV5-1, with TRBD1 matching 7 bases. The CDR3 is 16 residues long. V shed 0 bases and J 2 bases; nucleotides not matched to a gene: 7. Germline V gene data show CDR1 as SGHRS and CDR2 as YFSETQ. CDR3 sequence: CASSLEGQGVQETQYF. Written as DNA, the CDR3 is TGCGCCAGCAGCTTGGAAGGGCAGGGGGTTCAAGAGACCCAGTACTTC.

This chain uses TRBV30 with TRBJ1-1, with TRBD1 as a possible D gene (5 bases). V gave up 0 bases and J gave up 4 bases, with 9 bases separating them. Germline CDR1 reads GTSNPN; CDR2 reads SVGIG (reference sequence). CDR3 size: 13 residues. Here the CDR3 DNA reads TGTGCCTGGAGTGTGGGGGGTCCCACTGAAGCTTTCTTT. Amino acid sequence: CAWSVGGPTEAFF.

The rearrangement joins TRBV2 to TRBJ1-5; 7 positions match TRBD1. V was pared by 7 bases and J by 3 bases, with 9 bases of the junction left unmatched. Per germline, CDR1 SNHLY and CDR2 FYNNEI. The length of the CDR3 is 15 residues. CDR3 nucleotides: TGTGCCAGCACCACGGGGGGGACAGACAATCAGCCCCAGCATTTT. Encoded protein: CASTTGGTDNQPQHF. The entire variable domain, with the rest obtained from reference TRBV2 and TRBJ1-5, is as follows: EPEVTQTPSHQVTQMGQEVILRCVPISNHLYFYWYRQILGQKVEFLVSFYNNEISEKSEIFDDQFSVERPDGSNFTLKIRSTKLEDSAMYFCASTTGGTDNQPQHFGDGTRLSIL.

The CDR3 loop is CASSPPDRWSPLHF. The CDR3 bases are TGTGCCAGCAGTCCTCCGGACAGGTGGTCACCCCTCCACTTT. V and J are TRBV28 and TRBJ1-6; 7 positions agree with TRBD1. Germline-derived CDR1 and CDR2 are MDHEN and SYDVKM. The CDR3 extends over 14 amino acids. The ends lost 5 bases at V and 10 bases at J; junction bases unmatched: 8.

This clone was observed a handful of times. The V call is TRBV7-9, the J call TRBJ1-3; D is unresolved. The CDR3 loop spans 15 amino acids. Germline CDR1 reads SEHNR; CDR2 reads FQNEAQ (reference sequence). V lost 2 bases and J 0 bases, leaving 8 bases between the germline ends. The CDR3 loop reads CASSLTSSSGNTIYF. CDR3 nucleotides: TGTGCCAGCAGCTTAACGAGTTCCTCTGGAAACACCATATATTTT.

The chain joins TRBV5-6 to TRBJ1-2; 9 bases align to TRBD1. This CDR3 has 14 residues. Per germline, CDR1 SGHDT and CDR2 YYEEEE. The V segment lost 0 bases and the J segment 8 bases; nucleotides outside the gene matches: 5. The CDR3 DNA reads TGTGCCAGCAGCTTGGACAGGGGGCGCGAGGGCTACACCTTC. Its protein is CASSLDRGREGYTF.

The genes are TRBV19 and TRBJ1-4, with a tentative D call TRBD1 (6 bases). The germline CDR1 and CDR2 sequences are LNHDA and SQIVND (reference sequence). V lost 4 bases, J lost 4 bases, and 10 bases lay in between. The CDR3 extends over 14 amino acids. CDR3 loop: CASSTGHFNEKLFF. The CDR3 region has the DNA TGTGCCAGTAGTACGGGACACTTTAATGAAAAACTGTTTTTT.

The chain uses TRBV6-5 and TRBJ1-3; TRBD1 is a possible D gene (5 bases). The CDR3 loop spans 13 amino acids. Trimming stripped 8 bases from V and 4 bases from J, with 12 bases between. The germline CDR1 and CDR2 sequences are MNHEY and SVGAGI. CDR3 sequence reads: CASSGGWGNTIYF. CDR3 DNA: TGTGCCAGCTCGGGGGGTTGGGGAAACACCATATATTTT.

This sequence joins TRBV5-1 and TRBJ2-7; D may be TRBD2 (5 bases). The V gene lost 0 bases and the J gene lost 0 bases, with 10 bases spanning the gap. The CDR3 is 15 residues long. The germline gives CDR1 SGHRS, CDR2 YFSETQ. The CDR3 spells CASSLESGGSYEQYF. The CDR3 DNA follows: TGCGCCAGCAGCTTGGAAAGCGGCGGCTCCTACGAGCAGTACTTC.

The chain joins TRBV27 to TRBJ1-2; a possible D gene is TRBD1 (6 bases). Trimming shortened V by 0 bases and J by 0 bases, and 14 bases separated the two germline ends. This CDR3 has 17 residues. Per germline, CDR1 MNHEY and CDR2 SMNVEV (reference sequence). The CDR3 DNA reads TGTGCCAGCAGTTTATCGGGGGCAGGGCCAGCTAACTATGGCTACACCTTC. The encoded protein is CASSLSGAGPANYGYTF.

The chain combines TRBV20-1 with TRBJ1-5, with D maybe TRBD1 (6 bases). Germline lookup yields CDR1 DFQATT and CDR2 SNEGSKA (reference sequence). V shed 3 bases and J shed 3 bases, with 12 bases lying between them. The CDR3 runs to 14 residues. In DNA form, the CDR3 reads TGCAGTGCTAGTCGCGGACAGATCAATCAGCCCCAGCATTTT. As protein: CSASRGQINQPQHF.

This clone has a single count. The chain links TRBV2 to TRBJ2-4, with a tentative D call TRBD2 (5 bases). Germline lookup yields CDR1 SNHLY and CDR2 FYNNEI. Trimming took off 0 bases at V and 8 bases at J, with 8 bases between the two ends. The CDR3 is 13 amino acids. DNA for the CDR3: TGTGCCAGCAGTGAAGCGCTCGGGGACATTCAGTACTTC. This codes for CASSEALGDIQYF.

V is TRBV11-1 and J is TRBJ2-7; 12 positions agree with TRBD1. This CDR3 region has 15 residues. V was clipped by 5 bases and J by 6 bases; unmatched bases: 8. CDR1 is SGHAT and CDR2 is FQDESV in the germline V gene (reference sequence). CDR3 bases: TGTGCCAGCAGCAAAAAGGGACAGGGGGCCGGCGAGCAGTACTTC. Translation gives CASSKKGQGAGEQYF.

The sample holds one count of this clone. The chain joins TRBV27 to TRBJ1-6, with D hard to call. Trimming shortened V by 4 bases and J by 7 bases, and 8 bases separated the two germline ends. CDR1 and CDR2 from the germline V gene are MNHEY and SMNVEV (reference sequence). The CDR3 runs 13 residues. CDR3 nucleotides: TGTGCCAGCAGTTCCAGTCAGAATTCACCCCTCCACTTT. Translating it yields CASSSSQNSPLHF.

The CDR3, as DNA: TGTGCCAGCAGCTTAAGAACTAGCGGGAGTACCGGGGAGCTGTTTTTT. It yields the protein CASSLRTSGSTGELFF. V gene TRBV7-2 combines with J gene TRBJ2-2; 11 nucleotides align to TRBD2. Trimming at V came to 2 bases and at J to 5 bases, leaving 4 bases not matched to a gene. In germline, CDR1 is SGHTA, CDR2 FQGNSA. The CDR3 contains 16 residues.

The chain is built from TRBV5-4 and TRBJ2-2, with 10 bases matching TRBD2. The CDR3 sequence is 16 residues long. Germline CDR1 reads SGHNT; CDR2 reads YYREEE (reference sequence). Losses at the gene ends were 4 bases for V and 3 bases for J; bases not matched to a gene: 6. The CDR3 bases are TGTGCCAGCAGCCCTAGCGGGAGCCAGGACACCGGGGAGCTGTTTTTT. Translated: CASSPSGSQDTGELFF.

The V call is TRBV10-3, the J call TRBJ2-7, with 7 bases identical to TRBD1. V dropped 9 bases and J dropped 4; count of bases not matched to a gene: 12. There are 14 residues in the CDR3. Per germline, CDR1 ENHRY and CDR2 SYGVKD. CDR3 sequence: CAIRTGAGGYEQYF. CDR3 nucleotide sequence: TGTGCCATAAGAACAGGGGCCGGCGGGTACGAGCAGTACTTC.

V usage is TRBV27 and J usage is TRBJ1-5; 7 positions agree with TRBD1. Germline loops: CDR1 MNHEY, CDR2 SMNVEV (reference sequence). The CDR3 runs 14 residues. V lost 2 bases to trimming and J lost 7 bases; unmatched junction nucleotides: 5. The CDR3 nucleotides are TGTGCCAGCAGTTTAAGAGGGGGCTGGCAGCCCCAGCATTTT. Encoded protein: CASSLRGGWQPQHF.

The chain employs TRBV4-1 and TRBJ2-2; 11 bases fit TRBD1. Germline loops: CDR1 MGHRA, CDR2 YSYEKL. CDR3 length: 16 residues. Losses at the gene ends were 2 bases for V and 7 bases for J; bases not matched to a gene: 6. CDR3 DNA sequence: TGCGCCAGCAGCCAACTCGGGACAGGGGGTAGCGGGGAGCTGTTTTTT. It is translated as CASSQLGTGGSGELFF.

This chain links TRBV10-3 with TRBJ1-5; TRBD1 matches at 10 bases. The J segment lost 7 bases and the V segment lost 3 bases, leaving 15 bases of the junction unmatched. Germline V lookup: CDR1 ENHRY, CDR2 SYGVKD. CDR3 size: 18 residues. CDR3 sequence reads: CAISDGQGGSPLRQPQHF. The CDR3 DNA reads TGTGCCATCAGTGACGGACAGGGGGGAAGTCCCTTAAGGCAGCCCCAGCATTTT.

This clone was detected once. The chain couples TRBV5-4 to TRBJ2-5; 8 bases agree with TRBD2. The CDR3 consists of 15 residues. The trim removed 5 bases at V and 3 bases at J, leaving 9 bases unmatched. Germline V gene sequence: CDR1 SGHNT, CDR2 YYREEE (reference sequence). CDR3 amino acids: CASSPGGREEETQYF. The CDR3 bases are TGTGCCAGCAGTCCGGGGGGGAGAGAGGAAGAGACCCAGTACTTC.

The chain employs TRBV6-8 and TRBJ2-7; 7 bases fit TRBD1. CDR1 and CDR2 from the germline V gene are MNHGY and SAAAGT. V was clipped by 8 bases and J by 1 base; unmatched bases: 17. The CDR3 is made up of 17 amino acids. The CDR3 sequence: CASGIPGQYIRSYEQYF. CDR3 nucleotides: TGTGCCAGCGGAATTCCGGGACAGTATATTCGGTCCTACGAGCAGTACTTC.

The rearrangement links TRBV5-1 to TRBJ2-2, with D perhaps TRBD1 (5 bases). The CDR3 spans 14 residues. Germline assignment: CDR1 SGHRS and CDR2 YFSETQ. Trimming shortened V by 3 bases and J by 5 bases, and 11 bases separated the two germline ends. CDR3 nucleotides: TGCGCCAGCAGCTGGGGCCCCCAAACCGGGGAGCTGTTTTTT. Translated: CASSWGPQTGELFF.